This entry describes one TCR beta chain. This clone was counted a few times. Its cognate antigen has yet to be identified. The sample holds no much larger clone one base away, and base qualities are not on file. Other DNA sequences in this sample translate to the same CDR3. This record comes from a study of beta chain features in type 1 diabetes (dated by TCRdb to between 2018 and 2020). Looking at the study overall: No differences in mean age, gender distribution, total cell number or subset yield were found between patients and healthy donors. A total of roughly 100 million sorted cells were examined across all samples, and the number of cells per subset was strongly correlated with RNA yield. The study compared the TCRB repertoires of sorted circulating CD4+ T cell subsets in recently diagnosed type 1 diabetes patients with those in matched healthy donors. Whereas all 30 or so donors provided naive and central memory subsets, regulatory and stem cell-like memory subsets were isolated from just 8 patients and roughly 8 healthy donors.

The full study reports these points: At VDJ recombination sites, type 1 diabetes patients had fewer insertions and more deleted nucleotides, which implies abnormalities in thymic rearrangement. Because small numbers of individuals were included in the HLA sub-analyses, any influence of HLA type on TCRB rearrangement was left unresolved. Because cDNA was sequenced instead of genomic DNA, highly expressing activated cells could be over-represented, though the groups showed no difference in activation or CD3 levels. Naive, central memory and regulatory TCRB repertoires appeared more similar among patients than among healthy donors. Type 1 diabetes patients showed a moderate but significant shortening of TCRB CDR3 length in all four CD4+ subsets. Shorter templates might have been favored by PCR, but patient and control samples were amplified and corrected together, so both groups would have been affected equally by any skew.

CDR1 and CDR2, per the germline V gene, are SGHTA and FQGNSA. Trimmed from V: 5 bases; trimmed from J: 4 bases; junction bases lacking a gene match: 4. Spanning cysteine to phenylalanine, the CDR3 consists of 15 amino acids. Only the CDR3 DNA stays, 45 bases, in frame from base 1. The entire amount of isolated RNA was reverse transcribed using the High Capacity cDNA Reverse Transcription Kit, so the sequenced TCRB transcripts were expressed ones. Deep immunoSEQ sequencing was applied to naive, central memory and regulatory T cell samples, giving an average of around 3.4 million total reads per sample. Sorted cells were lysed in RLT buffer and RNA was extracted with DNase-treated RNeasy Micro or Mini kits, depending on cell number. To prevent cross-contamination, every cell subset was processed on its own, while patient and healthy donor samples were processed together. The immunoSEQ multiplex PCR was used to amplify TCRB sequences from cDNA, yielding 87-bp fragments that span the CDR3 region. Sequencing of the amplicons was done on the Illumina HiSeq platform. In the source study's methods: Synthetic template baselines were used to correct PCR bias computationally, reads within Hamming distance 2 were collapsed, and singletons that could not be merged were discarded. Reads were aligned against IMGT to assign V, D and J genes, CDR3 length and insertions or deletions at six rearrangement sites. Within each subset, clonotype counts were normalized to sorted cell number, after which true diversity and Gini coefficients were computed with the tcR R package. The overlap coefficient, calculated on TCRB nucleotide sequences, was used to measure repertoire sharing. Out-of-frame TCRB sequences from naive cells were analyzed as a proxy for the pre-selection repertoire. TCRdb mirrors the immuneACCESS table, restricted to in-frame sequences. Some clones are absent from its copies; in checked studies, under half trace to an unresolved V gene, and the reason for the others is unknown. The DNA was the basis for D and trimming; V, J and clone size are from that table. This sample has hundreds of thousands of clones in its table, and about an eighth of those were observed once. About 0.045% of the sample is taken by the ten largest.

From each donor, a single peripheral blood sample of around 120 mL on average was drawn into heparinised tubes. Using a panel that included CD45RO, CCR7, CD25, CD127, CD95 and CD27, naive, central memory, regulatory and stem cell-like memory CD4+ T cells were sorted on a BD FACSAria II. Purity was above 95% for every sorted population. Right away, PBMCs were isolated by Lymphoprep density gradient centrifugation and were stained directly, with no culture step. So that batch effects would be minimized, each experiment stained and sorted samples in pairs, pairing one healthy donor with one patient. The sequence links TRBV7-2 to TRBJ2-6, with 8 bases aligning to TRBD2. The sample consisted of naive CD4+ T cells from blood. The intended sense of this specimen's cell subset or site label: true naive CD4+ T cells. This TCR was recovered from a woman between 18 and 29 years old in good health. The encoded CDR3 is CASSPGGSGANVLTF. The bases are TGTGCCAGCAGCCCGGGAGGGTCCGGGGCCAACGTCCTGACTTTC.